This T cell receptor beta chain originates from a study of neurological immune-mediated disorders. CD4+ or CD8+ T cells at a count of 950,000 to 1,000,000 served as input for the sorted libraries. The cDNA was synthesized by 5'RACE incorporating 10-nucleotide random UMIs. TCRdb re-derived calls from the 5' RACE reads in MiXCR, one entry per CDR3 protein. The sample yields 18,000 or so distinct CDR3 sequences, around 15% seen once. The ends were cut back, 1 base at V and 5 bases at J, with 9 bases in the middle. In germline, CDR1 is SGHRS, CDR2 YFSETQ. The CDR3 loop spans 13 amino acids. This clonotype was picked up many times. Its specificity is not known. Findings and limits, study-wide: None of the CDR3 amino acid sequences found in expanded clones was shared across subjects. This suggests that the TCR-beta repertoires were private in all groups. Patients with HTLV-1-associated myelopathy had the highest level of TCR clonal expansion, whereas patients with multiple sclerosis had the lowest level, falling beneath the level found in healthy controls.

Source material: CD4+ T cells from blood. The clonotype comes from a woman aged 55-75 years with HTLV-1-associated myelopathy (HAM/TSP). The chain has TRBV5-1 and TRBJ2-5; D is ambiguous. CDR3 residues: CASSLSAWETQYF. DNA for the CDR3: TGCGCCAGCAGCTTGTCGGCTTGGGAGACCCAGTACTTC.